These 18 T cell receptor beta chains share one sample of origin, sequenced in a study of blood T cells in healthy people across ages. PCR was performed a second time for about 7 to 11 cycles using a sample-barcoded 5' primer and a J-beta primer mix. TCRdb re-called the 5' RACE reads with MiXCR, one entry per CDR3 protein. This sample has roughly 2 million distinct CDR3 sequences, with around half found just once. Sequencing was performed on blood. The receptors stem from a woman between 40 and 55 years old in good health.

This clonotype was observed a single time. The gene calls are TRBV6-6 and TRBJ2-3; 7 bases match TRBD2. CDR3 size: 14 residues. Per the germline V gene, CDR1 is MNHNY and CDR2 is SVGAGI (reference sequence). V lost 7 bases and J lost 2; bases outside the gene matches: 6. The CDR3 loop is CASNVLAFTDTQYF. As DNA, the CDR3 is TGTGCCAGCAACGTACTAGCGTTCACAGATACGCAGTATTTT.

This clonotype occurred a few times. The gene calls are TRBV6-5 and TRBJ1-6, with D possibly being TRBD1 (6 bases). This CDR3 comprises 15 residues. V gave up 5 bases and J gave up 3 bases, with 11 bases separating them. Germline V CDR1 and CDR2: MNHEY, SVGAGI. CDR3 residues: CASSQGQIYNSPLHF. CDR3 bases: TGTGCCAGCAGTCAAGGACAGATCTATAATTCACCCCTCCACTTT.

This chain uses TRBV9 with TRBJ2-1, with TRBD1 identical over 10 bases. Per germline, CDR1 SGDLS and CDR2 YYNGEE. Unmatched junction bases numbered 6, after V lost 3 bases and J lost 6 bases. CDR3 size: 15 residues. The CDR3 bases are TGTGCCAGCAGCGGACAGGGGGCCTTGGGCAATGAGCAGTTCTTC. Protein: CASSGQGALGNEQFF.

The chain recombines TRBV20-1 with TRBJ1-6; TRBD1 aligns across 7 bases. CDR1 DFQATT and CDR2 SNEGSKA come from the germline V gene (reference sequence). This CDR3 spans 13 amino acids. The V segment lost 0 bases and the J segment 8 bases; nucleotides outside the gene matches: 1. CDR3 amino acids: CSARETGDSPLHF. The DNA of the CDR3 is TGCAGTGCTAGAGAAACAGGGGATTCACCCCTCCACTTT.

The gene calls are TRBV15 and TRBJ2-3; 7 nucleotides match TRBD1. The CDR3 has 15 residues. Germline V gene data show CDR1 as LNHNV and CDR2 as YYDKDF (reference sequence). Germline trimming cut 5 bases from V and 6 bases from J; bases unmatched to any gene: 11. The CDR3 DNA reads as TGTGCCACCAGCGAGACAGGGTTAGGATCTGATACGCAGTATTTT. Its translation is CATSETGLGSDTQYF.

The sample holds a few counts of this clonotype. The CDR3 region is CASSRPGANNEQFF. Here the CDR3 DNA reads TGTGCCAGCAGCCGCCCGGGTGCAAACAATGAGCAGTTCTTC. The chain carries TRBV6-2 or TRBV6-3 and TRBJ2-1; D is uncertain. Trimming took off 6 bases at V and 5 bases at J, with 14 bases between the two ends. The CDR3 has 14 residues. Germline V gives CDR1 MNHEY, CDR2 SVGEGT.

This clonotype came up a few times. CDR3 bases: TGCAGTGCTAGAGACCCGACAGGGGCAGAGACCCAGTACTTC. Translated, it gives CSARDPTGAETQYF. The chain employs TRBV20-1 and TRBJ2-5; 8 positions agree with TRBD1. J gave up 4 bases and V 0 bases, and 4 bases lay outside the gene matches. This CDR3 region has 14 residues. Looked up from germline, CDR1 is DFQATT and CDR2 is SNEGSKA (reference sequence).

The V gene is TRBV7-6, the J gene TRBJ2-5; D perhaps matches TRBD2 (6 bases). CDR1 and CDR2 from the germline V gene are SGHVS and FNYEAQ. The V end was cut by 5 bases, the J end by 1 base, with 11 bases between. The CDR3 sequence is 14 residues long. The CDR3 loop reads CASSLQRAQETQYF. CDR3 coding DNA: TGTGCCAGCAGCCTGCAGCGGGCCCAAGAGACCCAGTACTTC.

V gene TRBV6-2 or TRBV6-3 combines with J gene TRBJ1-2; tentatively, D is TRBD1 (5 bases). Per germline, CDR1 MNHEY and CDR2 SVGEGT. Trimming left V 6 bases short and J 6 bases short, with 17 bases between. This CDR3 comprises 14 residues. The DNA for the CDR3 is TGTGCCAGCAGCAACCCCTCCAGGGTCAATGGCTACACCTTC. Its translation: CASSNPSRVNGYTF.

This chain joins TRBV24-1 and TRBJ2-1; 8 nucleotides line up with TRBD1. The J call may be wrong; the DNA end is better matched by TRBJ2-7. CDR1 is KGHDR and CDR2 is SFDVKD in the germline V gene. CDR3 size: 13 residues. The CDR3 bases are TGTGCCACCAGTCGGACAGGGAAAGATGAGCAGTACTTC. As protein: CATSRTGKDEQYF.

Comments on this clonotype: One end of the junction does not line up with germline, which may come from a read error. J is TRBJ2-3 and V is TRBV12-3 or TRBV12-4, with D maybe TRBD2 (6 bases). This CDR3 contains 15 residues. CDR3 in DNA: TGTGCCAGCAGCTTAGCGGAGGGGCCCACAGATACGCAGTATTTT. Its translation: CASSLAEGPTDTQYF.

This clonotype was detected only a few times. V usage is TRBV20-1 and J usage is TRBJ2-7, with TRBD1 matching 7 bases. This CDR3 has 14 residues. Germline-derived CDR1 and CDR2 are DFQATT and SNEGSKA (reference sequence). The J segment lost 7 bases and the V segment lost 5 bases, leaving 14 bases of the junction unmatched. The CDR3 sequence: CSASRDRLSGEQYF. The CDR3 DNA follows: TGCAGTGCTTCCCGGGACAGACTTTCTGGAGAGCAGTACTTC.

This clonotype has a handful of counts. The J gene is TRBJ1-2, the V gene TRBV20-1; TRBD1 agrees at 10 bases. Germline V gives CDR1 DFQATT, CDR2 SNEGSKA (reference sequence). J lost 1 base, V lost 6 bases, and 8 bases had no gene match. This CDR3 has 15 amino acids. CDR3 amino acids: CSASAGTGDNYGYTF. DNA of the CDR3: TGCAGTGCGAGTGCCGGGACAGGGGATAACTATGGCTACACCTTC.

The chain is built from TRBV2 and TRBJ2-1; 9 nucleotides align to TRBD1. CDR3 size: 13 residues. Germline CDR1 SNHLY, CDR2 FYNNEI. V lost 6 bases to trimming and J lost 9 bases; unmatched junction nucleotides: 6. Here the CDR3 DNA reads TGTGCCAGCAGGGACAGGGGAAGGGGTGAGCAGTTCTTC. Amino acids: CASRDRGRGEQFF.

This clonotype was found a few times. This sequence joins TRBV27 and TRBJ2-7; D tentatively reads TRBD1 or TRBD2 (6 bases each). The CDR3 contains 15 residues. The germline V gene has CDR1 MNHEY and CDR2 SMNVEV (reference sequence). V was cut by 2 bases and J by 0 bases, with 11 bases left in between. CDR3 protein: CASSLAGHLSYEQYF. The CDR3 bases are TGTGCCAGCAGTTTAGCGGGACACCTCTCCTACGAGCAGTACTTC.

Note on this clonotype: Sequence at one end of the junction differs from germline and may be a read error. The chain joins TRBV7-9 to TRBJ2-1; 8 bases line up with TRBD1. CDR3 length: 16 amino acids. Germline V CDR1 and CDR2: SEHNR, FQNEAQ (reference sequence). CDR3 loop: CASSFPGRTGRNGQFF. CDR3 in DNA: TGTGCCAGCAGCTTCCCCGGAAGGACAGGGCGCAATGGGCAGTTCTTC.

The rearrangement joins TRBV4-3 to TRBJ2-3, with D perhaps TRBD1 or TRBD2 (6 bases each). The length of the CDR3 is 16 residues. In germline, CDR1 is LGHNA, CDR2 YSLEER. The V end lost 1 base, the J end lost 1 base, and 12 bases lay between the germline ends. CDR3 sequence: CASSQGPGARTDTQYF. Here the CDR3 DNA reads TGCGCCAGCAGCCAAGGTCCGGGGGCCCGCACAGATACGCAGTATTTT.

The chain uses TRBV5-6 and TRBJ2-3, with TRBD2 identical over 11 bases. The CDR3 consists of 17 residues. The junction had 10 bases not matched to a gene; V was cut back by 2 bases and J by 5 bases. Germline V CDR1 and CDR2: SGHDT, YYEEEE. This chain's CDR3 is CASSFRTSGPSEDTQYF. CDR3 sequence (DNA): TGTGCCAGCAGCTTCAGGACTAGCGGGCCTTCAGAAGATACGCAGTATTTT.